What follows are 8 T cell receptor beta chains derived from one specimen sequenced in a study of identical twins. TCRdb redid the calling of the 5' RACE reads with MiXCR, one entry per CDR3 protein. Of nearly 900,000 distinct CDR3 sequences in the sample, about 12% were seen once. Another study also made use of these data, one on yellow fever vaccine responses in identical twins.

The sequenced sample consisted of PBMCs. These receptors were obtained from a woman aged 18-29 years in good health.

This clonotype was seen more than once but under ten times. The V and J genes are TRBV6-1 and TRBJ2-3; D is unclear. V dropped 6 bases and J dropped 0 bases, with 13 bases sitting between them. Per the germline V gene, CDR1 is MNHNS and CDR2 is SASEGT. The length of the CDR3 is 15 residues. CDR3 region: CASSQVHSSTDTQYF. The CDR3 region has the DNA TGTGCCAGCAGCCAAGTTCACTCTAGCACAGATACGCAGTATTTT.

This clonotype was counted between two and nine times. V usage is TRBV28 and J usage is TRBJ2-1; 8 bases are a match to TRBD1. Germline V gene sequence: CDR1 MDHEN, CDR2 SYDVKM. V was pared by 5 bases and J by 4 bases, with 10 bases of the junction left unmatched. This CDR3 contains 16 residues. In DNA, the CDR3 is TGTGCCAGCAGTCCCCAGACAGGGGTCCCTTACAATGAGCAGTTCTTC. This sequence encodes CASSPQTGVPYNEQFF.

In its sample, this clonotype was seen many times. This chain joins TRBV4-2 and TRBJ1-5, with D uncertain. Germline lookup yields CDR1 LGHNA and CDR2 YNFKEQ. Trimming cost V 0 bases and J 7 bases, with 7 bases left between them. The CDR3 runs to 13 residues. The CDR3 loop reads CASSQDAGQPQHF. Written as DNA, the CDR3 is TGTGCCAGCAGCCAAGATGCGGGCCAGCCCCAGCATTTT.

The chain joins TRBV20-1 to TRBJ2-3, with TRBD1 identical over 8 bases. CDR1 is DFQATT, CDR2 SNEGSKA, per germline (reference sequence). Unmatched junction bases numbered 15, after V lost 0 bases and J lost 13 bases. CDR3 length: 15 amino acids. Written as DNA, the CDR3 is TGCAGTGCTAGAGACGGGACAGGATATGGGAGCCTTAAGTATTTT. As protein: CSARDGTGYGSLKYF.

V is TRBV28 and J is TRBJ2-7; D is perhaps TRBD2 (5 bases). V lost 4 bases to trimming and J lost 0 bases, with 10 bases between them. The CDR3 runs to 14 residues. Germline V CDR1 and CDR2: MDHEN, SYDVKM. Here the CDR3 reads CASSSGITSYEQYF. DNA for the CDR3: TGTGCCAGCAGTTCCGGGATTACCTCCTACGAGCAGTACTTC.

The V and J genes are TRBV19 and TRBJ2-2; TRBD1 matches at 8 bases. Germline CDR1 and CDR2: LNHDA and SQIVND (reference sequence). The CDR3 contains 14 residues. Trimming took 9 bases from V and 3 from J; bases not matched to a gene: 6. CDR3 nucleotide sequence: TGTGCCAGCCAGACAGGGGCCTACACCGGGGAGCTGTTTTTT. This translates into CASQTGAYTGELFF.

Here the CDR3 DNA reads TGTGCCACCAGTGTTTGGGCTAGCGGGAGTATCAGGGACTACGAGCAGTACTTC. As protein: CATSVWASGSIRDYEQYF. J is TRBJ2-7 and V is TRBV24-1; 10 nucleotides agree with TRBD2. The germline gives CDR1 KGHDR, CDR2 SFDVKD. Losses at the gene ends were 5 bases for V and 3 bases for J; bases not matched to a gene: 15. The CDR3 has 18 residues.

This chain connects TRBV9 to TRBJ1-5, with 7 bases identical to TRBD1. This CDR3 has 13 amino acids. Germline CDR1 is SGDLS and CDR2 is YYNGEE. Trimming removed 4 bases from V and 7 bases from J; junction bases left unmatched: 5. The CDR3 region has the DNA TGTGCCAGCAGCCAGGGGGGAAGGCAGCCCCAGCATTTT. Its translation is CASSQGGRQPQHF.